This T cell receptor beta chain was sequenced for a study of T cells after somatic rescue of genetic block. Profiled with immunoSEQ multiplex PCR; TCRdb holds only in-frame clones, not every one. The data contain tens of thousands of clones, more than 80% of them singletons. This clone was observed a few times. Germline assignment: CDR1 LNHDA and CDR2 SQIVND (reference sequence). The CDR3 contains 14 residues. V gave up 5 bases and J gave up 1 base, with 11 bases separating them. The TCR comes from a woman between 18 and 30 years old. The sequenced material came from peripheral blood mononuclear cells (PBMCs). The rearrangement joins TRBV19 to TRBJ1-1, with D possibly being TRBD1 (6 bases). CDR3 loop: CASSPHRENTEAFF. The CDR3 DNA reads as TGTGCCAGTAGTCCACACAGGGAGAACACTGAAGCTTTCTTT.